This note documents a single T cell receptor (beta chain) sequence. Original handling: Estimates of nucleated cell counts were drawn from the amplification of reference gene primers. Assay used: immunoSEQ multiplex PCR; TCRdb lists only in-frame clones, some missing. V, J and clone size are taken as reported in that table, and D and trimming were inferred from the DNA itself. The table lists 200,000 to 250,000 clones, about 88% of them singletons, with about a tenth in the top ten. Germline values: CDR1 SGHRS, CDR2 YFSETQ. The CDR3 contains 14 residues. The V and J ends lost 4 bases and 5 bases respectively, with 14 bases between them. The Seattle site enrolled patients during active infection and followed them longitudinally. These data originate in a study of blood T cell repertoires in COVID-19. Study-wide background: The United States, Italy and Spain were the sources of the acute and convalescent COVID-19 samples. The cDNA or gDNA used as material had been derived from T cells, B-cell-depleted T cells, or PBMCs.

The gene calls are TRBV5-1 and TRBJ2-3; no firm D call. The clonotype originates from a woman aged 50 to 60 with COVID-19, enrolled during active disease. Sequencing input: peripheral blood. For the CDR3, the DNA is TGCGCCAGCAGCCCAGGTGAACTCCTAGATACGCAGTATTTT. It yields the protein CASSPGELLDTQYF.